These 24 T cell receptor beta chains came from one sample sequenced in a study of long-term antiretroviral therapy in people with HIV. The assay used was immunoSEQ (version v3.0), run at survey level. Sequenced by immunoSEQ multiplex PCR; TCRdb stores in-frame clones only, minus some. Of more than 11,000 clones detected, over 80% appear once; the ten largest clones hold 15% to 20%. Sequenced material: unsorted PBMCs, taken 1.8 years before starting antiretroviral therapy. The receptors derive from a woman in her thirties or forties with HIV.

The V gene is TRBV9, the J gene TRBJ2-1, with TRBD2 matching over 7 bases. The CDR3 spans 12 residues. Trimming took 0 bases from V and 12 from J; bases not matched to a gene: 3. Germline V gives CDR1 SGDLS, CDR2 YYNGEE. The CDR3 loop is CASSVAGGWQFF. The CDR3 DNA follows: TGTGCCAGCAGCGTAGCGGGAGGATGGCAGTTCTTC.

This clone turned up a few times. The chain couples TRBV6-6 to TRBJ1-5; D not certain. CDR3 length: 13 amino acids. Germline V gene data show CDR1 as MNHNY and CDR2 as SVGAGI (reference sequence). V shed 7 bases and J shed 5 bases, with 12 bases lying between them. In DNA, the CDR3 is TGTGCCAGCACTCGGGCTAACTATCAGCCCCAGCATTTT. It codes for CASTRANYQPQHF.

This chain joins TRBV7-9 and TRBJ2-7; the match to TRBD1 covers 7 bases. Unmatched junction bases numbered 8, after V lost 2 bases and J lost 4 bases. There are 15 residues in the CDR3. From germline, CDR1 is SEHNR and CDR2 FQNEAQ (reference sequence). The CDR3 DNA is TGTGCCAGCAGCTTACCCCCGGGACAGCGTTACGAGCAGTACTTC. This sequence encodes CASSLPPGQRYEQYF.

The chain uses TRBV5-1 and TRBJ2-1, with a weak D call TRBD2 (6 bases). In germline, CDR1 is SGHRS, CDR2 YFSETQ. This CDR3 comprises 15 residues. V lost 8 bases and J lost 7, with 22 bases in between. DNA for the CDR3: TGCGCCAGTCGGGGGTTCGAAGAACGGGGGAATGAGCAGTTCTTC. Translation: CASRGFEERGNEQFF.

The gene calls are TRBV5-1 and TRBJ2-2, with D maybe TRBD2 (6 bases). The CDR3 covers 20 residues. Germline V lookup: CDR1 SGHRS, CDR2 YFSETQ. Trimming removed 0 bases from V and 4 bases from J, with 25 bases in between. CDR3 bases: TGCGCCAGCAGCTTGGCAGAGCGGGTCCTACATATGGGTGGCACCGGGGAGCTGTTTTTT. It specifies CASSLAERVLHMGGTGELFF.

The CDR3: CASSPSVGGGETQYF. The CDR3 coding sequence is TGTGCCAGCAGTCCCTCAGTGGGAGGGGGAGAGACCCAGTACTTC. The chain couples TRBV6-6 to TRBJ2-5, with D possibly matching TRBD2 (7 bases). Germline V gene data show CDR1 as MNHNY and CDR2 as SVGAGI (reference sequence). The CDR3 is made up of 15 amino acids. Trimming removed 5 bases from V and 4 bases from J, with 17 bases in between.

The chain combines TRBV28 with TRBJ1-5, with TRBD1 identical over 10 bases. Germline loops: CDR1 MDHEN, CDR2 SYDVKM. The CDR3 has 16 amino acids. Trimming cost V 6 bases and J 6 bases; bases outside gene matches: 11. The CDR3 DNA reads TGTGCCAGCAGCCAGCTGACAGGGGGCATAAGTCAGCCCCAGCATTTT. It codes for CASSQLTGGISQPQHF.

The chain links TRBV13 to TRBJ2-2; the D is unclear. CDR3 length equals 12 residues. Trimming took 10 bases from V and 4 from J, leaving 10 bases between them. Germline loops: CDR1 PRHDT, CDR2 FYEKMQ (reference sequence). The CDR3 reads CAIRKGTGELFF. The DNA of the CDR3 is TGTGCCATCCGGAAGGGCACCGGGGAGCTGTTTTTT.

This chain uses TRBV21-1 with TRBJ2-3. TRBV21-1 is a pseudogene. The CDR3 extends over 16 amino acids. The CDR3 DNA reads as TGTGCCAGCAGCAAAGGGGGGACCCTTAGGAAAGATACGCAGTATTTT. It codes for CASSKGGTLRKDTQYF.

The V and J genes are TRBV5-4 and TRBJ1-4, with TRBD1 identical over 8 bases. Trimming at V came to 3 bases and at J to 5 bases, leaving 3 bases not matched to a gene. Germline V gene data show CDR1 as SGHNT and CDR2 as YYREEE (reference sequence). CDR3 size: 14 residues. Here the CDR3 reads CASSWDRLNEKLFF. DNA for the CDR3: TGTGCCAGCAGCTGGGACAGGCTAAATGAAAAACTGTTTTTT.

By sample fraction, this clone is large (0.1 to 1%). V and J are TRBV4-2 and TRBJ1-5; 8 nucleotides line up with TRBD1. The CDR3 is 16 amino acids. CDR1 and CDR2 (germline): LGHNA, YNFKEQ. V was clipped by 2 bases and J by 6 bases; unmatched bases: 9. In DNA form, the CDR3 reads TGTGCCAGCAGCCAACTTACGGCAGGGGGCTTTCAGCCCCAGCATTTT. As protein: CASSQLTAGGFQPQHF.

Here the CDR3 reads CASALQVLNEQYF. The DNA of the CDR3 is TGTGCCAGCGCTTTACAGGTTTTAAACGAGCAGTACTTC. The chain carries TRBV7-2 and TRBJ2-7; D possibly corresponds to TRBD1 (5 bases). The V gene's germline CDR1 is SGHTA and CDR2 FQGNSA. V shed 8 bases and J shed 5 bases, with 16 bases lying between them. The CDR3 runs 13 residues.

V gene TRBV6-5 combines with J gene TRBJ2-7; a weak D match, TRBD1 (5 bases). This CDR3 contains 14 residues. Trimming cost V 0 bases and J 3 bases, with 9 bases left between them. Germline CDR1 is MNHEY and CDR2 is SVGAGI. The CDR3 sequence: CASSYSTEYYEQYF. DNA for the CDR3: TGTGCCAGCAGTTACTCGACAGAATACTACGAGCAGTACTTC.

The table lists this clone with a few counts. CDR3 sequence: CSVEWTGGNEQFF. The CDR3 region has the DNA TGCAGCGTTGAATGGACAGGGGGCAATGAGCAGTTCTTC. The chain links TRBV29-1 to TRBJ2-1, with TRBD1 matching over 10 bases. The CDR3 length is 13 residues. V was pared by 2 bases and J by 6 bases, with 1 base of the junction left unmatched. The germline gives CDR1 SQVTM, CDR2 ANQGSEA.

The chain recombines TRBV20-1 with TRBJ1-2; D perhaps matches TRBD1 (5 bases). Trimming stripped 7 bases from V and 7 bases from J, with 13 bases between. The CDR3 contains 11 residues. CDR1 DFQATT and CDR2 SNEGSKA come from the germline V gene (reference sequence). CDR3 region: CSVSEGPGYTF. The CDR3 coding sequence is TGCAGTGTCTCGGAGGGGCCTGGCTACACCTTC.

V is TRBV4-1 and J is TRBJ1-5; D is uncertain. The CDR3 has 14 amino acids. CDR1 and CDR2 from the germline V gene are MGHRA and YSYEKL. Trimming removed 3 bases at V and 5 bases at J, with 11 bases between. CDR3 sequence reads: CASSHFGDHQPQHF. In DNA, the CDR3 is TGCGCCAGCAGCCACTTCGGTGATCATCAGCCCCAGCATTTT.

J is TRBJ2-2 and V is TRBV6-5, with no clear D. There are 11 residues in the CDR3. Germline values: CDR1 MNHEY, CDR2 SVGAGI. The CDR3 DNA reads TGTGCTACCGGGCCAGCCGGGGAGCTGTTTTTT. It codes for CATGPAGELFF.

The chain recombines TRBV7-6 with TRBJ1-1; TRBD1 matches 8 bases. The germline CDR1 and CDR2 sequences are SGHVS and FNYEAQ. The ends lost 0 bases at V and 7 bases at J; junction bases unmatched: 7. The CDR3 extends over 15 amino acids. CDR3 bases: TGTGCCAGCAGCTTAGCGCCAGGGGGCTCCTATGAAGCTTTCTTT. Translation: CASSLAPGGSYEAFF.

This clone appeared a single time. This sequence joins TRBV5-1 and TRBJ2-1; 8 bases are shared with TRBD2. The CDR3 runs 16 residues. Germline assignment: CDR1 SGHRS and CDR2 YFSETQ. Germline trimming cut 4 bases from V and 2 bases from J; bases unmatched to any gene: 8. The CDR3 nucleotides are TGCGCCAGCAGCGAACAAATAGCGGGAACCTACAATGAGCAGTTCTTC. Translated: CASSEQIAGTYNEQFF.

CDR3 region: CASSQAGLAPGGSSYEQYF. The CDR3 DNA is TGCGCCAGCAGCCAAGCAGGACTAGCGCCCGGGGGTAGCTCCTACGAGCAGTACTTC. V is TRBV4-1 and J is TRBJ2-7; 9 positions agree with TRBD2. The CDR3 runs to 19 residues. V was pared by 1 base and J by 0 bases, with 13 bases of the junction left unmatched. The germline gives CDR1 MGHRA, CDR2 YSYEKL.

Worth noting for this clone: The junction shows a germline mismatch at one end, possibly a read error. The gene calls are TRBV5-6 and TRBJ1-1; D not certain. This CDR3 spans 11 amino acids. CDR1 and CDR2 from the germline V gene are SGHDT and YYEEEE. CDR3 protein: CASSGNSEAFF. DNA for the CDR3: TGTGCCAGCAGCGGAAACAGTGAAGCTTTCTTT.

The chain carries TRBV5-1 and TRBJ2-1; D ambiguous. This CDR3 is built from 12 residues. Germline V gene data show CDR1 as SGHRS and CDR2 as YFSETQ. Trimming took 2 bases from V and 10 from J, leaving 10 bases between them. Written as DNA, the CDR3 is TGCGCCAGCAGCTTAATACAATCGGAGCAGTTCTTC. Protein sequence: CASSLIQSEQFF.

The rearrangement joins TRBV6-6 to TRBJ2-7; D is perhaps TRBD2 (5 bases). The CDR3 loop spans 12 amino acids. V gave up 0 bases and J gave up 6 bases, with 6 bases separating them. The germline CDR1 and CDR2 sequences are MNHNY and SVGAGI (reference sequence). The CDR3 protein is CASSYSGSEQYF. In DNA form, the CDR3 reads TGTGCCAGCAGTTACTCTGGGAGCGAGCAGTACTTC.

This clone was seen a handful of times. The CDR3 region has the DNA TGTGCCAGCAGCATCACGAACACCGGGGAGCTGTTTTTT. It is translated as CASSITNTGELFF. The J gene is TRBJ2-2, the V gene TRBV6-5; unclear D gene. Looked up from germline, CDR1 is MNHEY and CDR2 is SVGAGI. Trimming took off 6 bases at V and 0 bases at J, with 5 bases between the two ends. The CDR3 is 13 residues long.